Listed here is a single TCR beta chain. The antigen this receptor binds is unknown. No base-level quality is on record; no much larger clone is a single base apart. These data are taken from a study of T cell changes during pregnancy in multiple sclerosis (dated by TCRdb to the late 2010s). Broadly, across the study: In women with multiple sclerosis, the researchers looked at how the T cell repertoire shifted as pregnancy progressed.

V has 0 bases trimmed and J has 5 bases trimmed; junction bases matching no gene number 2. The CDR3 runs 16 amino acids, cysteine and phenylalanine included. Only the CDR3 DNA is retained, 48 bases long and in frame from the first base. The germline V gene (reference sequence) sets CDR1 to MNHNY and CDR2 to SVGAGI. The method was the immunoSEQ multiplex PCR assay. Here the immuneACCESS table is served through TCRdb, limited to in-frame sequences with V and J called. Missing clones are a known gap in these copies; in checked studies unresolved V genes cover under half, and the rest lacks a known reason. The sample table lists some 40,000 clones, approximately 94% of them with a count of one. The biggest ten clones account for over 1.5% of the sample.

Source: peripheral blood, taken in the third trimester of pregnancy. This TCR came from a female donor with multiple sclerosis, enrolled in a pregnancy study. This receptor chain uses TRBV6-6 and TRBJ2-5, and 14 bases in between align with TRBD2. The CDR3 protein: CASSYSTSGRGETQYF. The DNA sequence follows: TGTGCCAGCAGTTACTCGACTAGCGGGAGGGGGGAGACCCAGTACTTC.